This T cell receptor beta chain was sequenced during a study of OX40 agonist ivuxolimab in advanced cancers. Looking at the study overall: Ivuxolimab, which is an agonistic anti-OX40 (CD134) antibody, was administered to the patients. Dose-escalation patients suffered from hepatocellular carcinoma, melanoma, renal cell or head and neck cancer.

Study-level results: At 0.1-3.0 mg/kg, partial responders had clonal expansion among the lowest observed.

Blood draws occurred at baseline, cycle 4 day 1, and cycle 7 day 1. To note about this clone: As yet, its antigen is unknown.

Clones were read by immunoSEQ multiplex PCR, and TCRdb kept only the in-frame ones, dropping some. The sample records about 72,000 clones, over 70% being singletons. Germline-derived CDR1 and CDR2 are SGHRS and YFSETQ. CDR3 length equals 15 residues. V lost 4 bases, J lost 7 bases, and 18 bases lay in between. The source is an adult with an advanced solid tumor such as melanoma, head and neck, liver or kidney cancer. Sequencing used CD4+ or CD8+ T cells sorted from blood, obtained in a trial of the OX40 agonist ivuxolimab. The J gene is TRBJ2-1, the V gene TRBV5-1; D is perhaps TRBD2 (6 bases). CDR3 in amino acids: CASSPPGAGGNEQFF. CDR3 DNA: TGCGCCAGCAGCCCCCCCGGGGCCGGGGGAAATGAGCAGTTCTTC.